This T cell receptor (beta chain) was sequenced for a study of blood T cell repertoires in COVID-19 (dated by TCRdb to the early 2020s). Some background on the complete study: Collaborator samples came from the United States, Italy and Spain and covered acute and convalescent phases of COVID-19. The repertoires were released in a freely available public database intended as a resource for research on the immune response to SARS-CoV-2. Where available, HLA class I and class II types were taken from metadata supplied by the sample provider and were not determined by assay-based typing. Deeply sampled blood TCRbeta repertoires from subjects exposed to, actively infected with, or recovered from COVID-19 were included in the dataset. The material from the prospective study consisted of cDNA or gDNA derived from T cells, B-cell-depleted T cells, or PBMCs. Sample metadata almost always included a de-identified subject ID, COVID-19 status, age in years and sex. The samples were drawn from the first 160 participants of the ongoing ImmuneRACE study and from some 1,300 subjects provided by 6 global collaborators. The full study reports these points: How much clinical and demographic metadata was included differed by source and by participant, and the metadata was provided uncurated.

On this clone: Its antigen remains unidentified. There are no base qualities to consult, and no much larger clone falls within one base.

The CDR3 starts with the cysteine, ends with the phenylalanine, and has 15 residues. CDR3 DNA only is kept here, 45 bases in frame from base 1. At the junction V is shortened by 7 bases and J by 5 bases; bases outside the gene matches: 11. CDR1 and CDR2 are drawn from the germline V gene (reference sequence): LNHNV, YYDKDF. At one collaborating source in Seattle, patients were enrolled during active infection and were followed longitudinally through the course of disease. Whole blood was collected in K2EDTA tubes by collaborating institutions according to the institutions' own protocols. Collaborator samples were shipped for TCRbeta analysis as frozen whole blood, isolated PBMCs, or DNA extracted from either sample type. The immunoSEQ Assay, a bias-controlled multiplex PCR, was used to amplify TCRbeta CDR3 regions from genomic DNA. In the authors' own workflow: The number of nucleated cells in each sample was estimated by amplification of reference gene primers within the assay. To quantify the absolute abundance of each unique TCRbeta CDR3 rearrangement, sequence reads were collapsed and filtered. Productive Simpson clonality was computed per sample as the square root of Simpson's diversity index over productive rearrangements. The table comes from immuneACCESS by way of TCRdb, which keeps in-frame sequences with V and J called. Part of the clones is missing from these tables; in studies checked, under half for an unresolved V gene and the rest for unknown reasons. Clone size and V and J calls were adopted from that table, with D and trimming inferred from the DNA. The sample table records 300,000 to 350,000 clones; roughly 89% of these occur just once. The ten top clones hold roughly a tenth of the sample.

The chain was built from TRBV15 and TRBJ2-3; TRBD2 agrees with 8 junctional bases. Sequencing was carried out using peripheral blood. The receptor was derived from a man younger than 45 with COVID-19, enrolled during active disease. The CDR3 in this case is CATKPGGGPVDTQYF. The DNA sequence reads TGTGCCACCAAACCTGGCGGGGGGCCGGTAGATACGCAGTATTTT.